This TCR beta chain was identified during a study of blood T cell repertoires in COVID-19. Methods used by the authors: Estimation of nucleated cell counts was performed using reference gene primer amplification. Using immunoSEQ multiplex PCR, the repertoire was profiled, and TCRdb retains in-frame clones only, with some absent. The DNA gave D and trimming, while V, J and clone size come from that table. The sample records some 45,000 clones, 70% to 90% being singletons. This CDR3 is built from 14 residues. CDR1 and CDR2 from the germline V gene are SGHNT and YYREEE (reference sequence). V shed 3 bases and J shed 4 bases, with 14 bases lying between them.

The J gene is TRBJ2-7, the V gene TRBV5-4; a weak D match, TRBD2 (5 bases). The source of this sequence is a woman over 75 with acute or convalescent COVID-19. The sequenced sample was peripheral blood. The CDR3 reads CASSYSGLGYEQYF. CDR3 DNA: TGTGCCAGCAGCTACAGCGGCCTGGGTTACGAGCAGTACTTC.